The next 16 T cell receptor beta chains were all read from a single sample in a study of control samples from healthy donors and cancer patients. Data came from immunoSEQ multiplex PCR; TCRdb stores just in-frame clones and leaves some out. Of tens of thousands of clones in the sample, about three quarters were seen once. Source material: formalin-fixed, paraffin-embedded tissue. The receptors derive from a male donor with melanoma.

This clone was found a few times. V usage is TRBV5-1 and J usage is TRBJ2-5, with D tentatively TRBD1 (5 bases). This CDR3 comprises 14 residues. Germline CDR1 is SGHRS and CDR2 is YFSETQ. V was trimmed by 5 bases and J by 1 base, leaving 12 bases between them. The DNA for the CDR3 is TGCGCCAGCAGAGCCCAGGGAAGCCAAGAGACCCAGTACTTC. It is translated as CASRAQGSQETQYF.

The rearrangement links TRBV30 to TRBJ1-5, with D perhaps matching TRBD1 (5 bases). Trimming shortened V by 3 bases and J by 3 bases, and 12 bases separated the two germline ends. CDR1 is GTSNPN and CDR2 is SVGIG in the germline V gene (reference sequence). The CDR3 extends over 14 amino acids. The CDR3 is CAWRGDGDNQPQHF. CDR3 nucleotides: TGTGCCTGGAGGGGGGATGGCGACAATCAGCCCCAGCATTTT.

The chain links TRBV11-2 to TRBJ2-6; D gene uncertain. The V end was cut by 3 bases, the J end by 4 bases, with 10 bases between. CDR1 and CDR2 from the germline V gene are SGHAT and FQNNGV. The CDR3 sequence is 15 residues long. CDR3 in amino acids: CASSFSAAGANVLTF. For the CDR3, the DNA is TGTGCCAGCAGCTTTTCGGCGGCGGGGGCCAACGTCCTGACTTTC. Variable domain in full (rest from reference TRBV11-2 and TRBJ2-6): EAGVAQSPRYKIIEKRQSVAFWCNPISGHATLYWYQQILGQGPKLLIQFQNNGVVDDSQLPKDRFSAERLKGVDSTLKIQPAKLEDSAVYLCASSFSAAGANVLTFGAGSRLTVL.

The rearrangement links TRBV5-1 to TRBJ2-5; 8 bases fit TRBD1. V lost 4 bases and J lost 2; bases outside the gene matches: 4. There are 14 residues in the CDR3. Per the germline V gene, CDR1 is SGHRS and CDR2 is YFSETQ. CDR3 coding DNA: TGCGCCAGCAGCGGAGGGACAGGTCAAGAGACCCAGTACTTC. Amino acid sequence: CASSGGTGQETQYF.

The chain recombines TRBV3-1 (or the pseudogene TRBV3-2) with TRBJ2-1; 14 bases map to TRBD2. The CDR3 covers 16 residues. Germline V lookup: CDR1 LGHDT, CDR2 YNNKEL (reference sequence). The V and J ends lost 4 bases and 8 bases, in that order; junction bases with no gene match: 7. The CDR3 DNA sequence: TGTGCCAGCAGCCCTATGGGACTAGCGGGAGTGGATGAGCAGTTCTTC. Amino acid sequence: CASSPMGLAGVDEQFF.

This clone has at least ten counts. V is TRBV4-1 and J is TRBJ1-5, with a weak D call TRBD1 (5 bases). CDR3 length equals 13 residues. Germline V lookup: CDR1 MGHRA, CDR2 YSYEKL. The V end was cut by 1 base, the J end by 10 bases, with 11 bases between. This CDR3 is CASSQAPGEPQHF. Written as DNA, the CDR3 is TGCGCCAGCAGCCAAGCTCCGGGGGAACCCCAGCATTTT.

In the case of this clone: A far larger clone differs by one base, so this is likely a read error. Different DNA sequences within this sample yield the same CDR3. This rearrangement joins TRBV4-1 to TRBJ2-7; D may match TRBD1 or TRBD2 (5 bases each). Germline CDR1 reads MGHRA; CDR2 reads YSYEKL. The length of the CDR3 is 14 residues. CDR3 sequence: CASSQDRDGYEQYF. DNA for the CDR3: TGCGCCAGCAGCCAGGACCGGGACGGTTACGAACAGTACTTC.

The rearrangement joins TRBV28 to TRBJ2-3, with TRBD2 matching 14 bases. Germline CDR1 is MDHEN and CDR2 is SYDVKM. V lost 7 bases, J lost 3 bases, and 9 bases stayed unmatched. This CDR3 region has 17 residues. The CDR3 DNA reads as TGTGCCAGCACCGGACTAGCGGGAGGTGTAGGGACAGATACGCAGTATTTT. This gives the protein CASTGLAGGVGTDTQYF.

This clone was observed once. The gene calls are TRBV2 and TRBJ1-3; no clear D gene. CDR1 is SNHLY, CDR2 FYNNEI, per germline. V gave up 2 bases and J gave up 0 bases, with 11 bases separating them. The CDR3 runs 16 residues. The CDR3, as DNA: TGTGCCAGCAGTGAAAATGGAGCCATCTCTGGAAACACCATATATTTT. Translation gives CASSENGAISGNTIYF.

V is TRBV3-1 (or the pseudogene TRBV3-2) and J is TRBJ2-2, with 8 bases identical to TRBD2. V was pared by 3 bases and J by 6 bases, with 9 bases of the junction left unmatched. Per the germline V gene, CDR1 is LGHDT and CDR2 is YNNKEL (reference sequence). This CDR3 is 16 amino acids long. The CDR3: CASSQAGLGVAGELFF. In nucleotides, the CDR3 is TGTGCCAGCAGCCAGGCGGGACTAGGGGTAGCCGGGGAGCTGTTTTTT.

The chain combines TRBV29-1 with TRBJ1-1, with D maybe TRBD1 (5 bases). Trimming shortened V by 4 bases and J by 8 bases, and 14 bases separated the two germline ends. Per the germline V gene, CDR1 is SQVTM and CDR2 is ANQGSEA. The CDR3 sequence is 12 residues long. CDR3 residues: CSVVVGGLEAFF. CDR3 sequence (DNA): TGCAGCGTTGTGGTTGGGGGACTCGAAGCTTTCTTT.

The chain recombines TRBV6-4 with TRBJ2-1; either TRBD1 or TRBD2 may fit D (6 bases each). Germline values: CDR1 MRHNA, CDR2 SNTAGT. V lost 9 bases to trimming and J lost 10 bases, with 13 bases between them. The CDR3 covers 11 residues. The CDR3 nucleotides read TGTGCCAGAGGGGGAGGACAGGAGCAGTTCTTC. It specifies CARGGGQEQFF.

This sequence joins TRBV7-9 and TRBJ2-1; weak D call: TRBD2 (6 bases). The CDR3 is made up of 15 amino acids. The V end lost 0 bases, the J end lost 8 bases, and 14 bases lay between the germline ends. Germline V gene sequence: CDR1 SEHNR, CDR2 FQNEAQ (reference sequence). CDR3 in DNA: TGTGCCAGCAGCTTAGCGGAGACTAGACACGATGAGCAGTTCTTC. Amino acids: CASSLAETRHDEQFF. Complete variable domain (other parts from reference TRBV7-9 and TRBJ2-1): DTGVSQNPRHKITKRGQNVTFRCDPISEHNRLYWYRQTLGQGPEFLTYFQNEAQLEKSRLLSDRFSAERPKGSFSTLEIQRTEQGDSAMYLCASSLAETRHDEQFFGPGTRLTVL.

The chain employs TRBV14 and TRBJ2-1; the D gene could be TRBD1 or TRBD2 (5 bases each). The CDR3 runs to 16 residues. Germline V gene lookup returns CDR1 SGHDN and CDR2 FVKESK. V lost 4 bases to trimming and J lost 5 bases, with 18 bases between them. CDR3 DNA: TGTGCCAGCAGCCGAATAAGACCGGGACGGGACAATGAGCAGTTCTTC. Its protein product is CASSRIRPGRDNEQFF.

The chain employs TRBV2 and TRBJ2-1, with 8 bases matching TRBD2. Germline CDR1 reads SNHLY; CDR2 reads FYNNEI. CDR3 length equals 14 residues. V was pared by 8 bases and J by 7 bases, with 10 bases of the junction left unmatched. CDR3 residues: CASLPGLVRNEQFF. For the CDR3, the DNA is TGTGCCAGCCTCCCGGGACTAGTTAGAAATGAGCAGTTCTTC.

This clone was counted only a few times. This chain uses TRBV5-1 with TRBJ2-7; unclear D gene. The CDR3 totals 14 residues. V lost 0 bases and J 11 bases, leaving 18 bases between the germline ends. Germline CDR1 reads SGHRS; CDR2 reads YFSETQ. CDR3 nucleotides: TGCGCCAGCAGCTTGGCCGGAAAGACCGAAAAGGAGTACTTC. Translated, it gives CASSLAGKTEKEYF. The entire variable domain, with the rest obtained from reference TRBV5-1 and TRBJ2-7, is as follows: KAGVTQTPRYLIKTRGQQVTLSCSPISGHRSVSWYQQTPGQGLQFLFEYFSETQRNKGNFPGRFSGRQFSNSRSEMNVSTLELGDSALYLCASSLAGKTEKEYFGPGTRLTVT.